The source of this TCR beta chain is a study of spatial heterogeneity in lung cancer (dated by TCRdb to 2018 to 2020). With respect to the entire study: Beta-chain transcripts were consistently detected in greater numbers than alpha-chain transcripts, which likely reflected higher beta-chain transcript abundance. In the raw uncorrected reads, each unique combination of TCR and UMI appeared on average more than ten times. The study quantitatively compared TCR alpha and beta repertoires across multiple tumor regions, matched nontumor lung and blood in non-small cell lung cancer. The study linked features of the TCR repertoire to counts of nonsynonymous mutations, which were determined by whole-exome sequencing of tumor tissue. At surgery, some 200 tumor regions, 63 to 70 matched nontumor lung samples and 45 to 60 PBMC samples were TCR-sequenced for both alpha and beta chains.

This clonotype was seen at least ten times. What antigen it recognizes has not been identified. No base quality values were provided; no much bigger clone lies one nucleotide off. The meaning of the sample's time point label: sample taken at primary tumor resection. Without any cell sorting, TCR sequencing was performed on whole RNA extracted either from tumor and nontumor lung tissue or from cryopreserved PBMC samples. Samples were obtained from approximately 70 patients with early-stage, untreated non-small cell lung cancer from the lung TRACERx cohort. A patient was chosen for TCR sequencing only when enough RNA was available from at least two tumor regions. Results and caveats for the whole study, not just this receptor: Ubiquitous expanded tumor TCRs showed up in blood more often at tumor resection than at routine follow-up. Additional single-cell paired TCR alpha and beta sequencing was considered necessary to confirm, at a functional level, the hypothesis that regional TCRs recognize regional mutations.

According to the germline V gene, CDR1 reads MDHEN and CDR2 reads SYDVKM. From the cysteine up to the phenylalanine, the CDR3 has a length of 17 residues. Only CDR3 DNA remains: 51 bases, in frame from the first base. V is clipped by 5 bases and J by 0 bases, and the sequence between their germline boundaries is 19 bases long. Libraries were built with 5' RACE. The sequencer listed for this sample is NextSeq 500. The TCR library protocol attached a unique molecular identifier to each TCR cDNA molecule to allow correction of PCR and sequencing errors. On the authors' methods: Decombinator tools were used for TCR identification, UMI-based error correction and CDR3 extraction. Expanded TCRs were defined as those above a frequency of 2 per 1,000, corresponding to the top 1% of the tumor frequency distribution. Renyi diversity was calculated using the R vegan package after each repertoire was subsampled 100 times to 5,000 TCRs. CDR3 similarity networks were built from amino acid triplet string-kernel similarity, connecting CDR3s with pairwise similarity above 0.82. Using fastp trimming at Q25 and MiXCR clonotype assembly, TCRdb reanalyzed the public sequencing data and kept in-frame beta chains. A single entry per CDR3 protein holds the most common genes and DNA from its merged rows. These V and J calls are TCRdb output, not the study's own analysis. The sample table shows approximately 52,000 distinct CDR3 sequences, and around 6.7% are seen once. The ten largest clonotypes hold approximately 2.6% of the sample.

This TCR came from a female donor with early-stage non-small cell lung cancer. The chain is assembled from TRBV28 and TRBJ1-2, with the D segment identity uncertain. This sample comprised PBMCs, obtained at surgery. The DNA reads TGTGCCAGCAGTCCCCCAGGACTGACACTACCTAACTATGGCTACACCTTC. This sequence encodes CASSPPGLTLPNYGYTF.